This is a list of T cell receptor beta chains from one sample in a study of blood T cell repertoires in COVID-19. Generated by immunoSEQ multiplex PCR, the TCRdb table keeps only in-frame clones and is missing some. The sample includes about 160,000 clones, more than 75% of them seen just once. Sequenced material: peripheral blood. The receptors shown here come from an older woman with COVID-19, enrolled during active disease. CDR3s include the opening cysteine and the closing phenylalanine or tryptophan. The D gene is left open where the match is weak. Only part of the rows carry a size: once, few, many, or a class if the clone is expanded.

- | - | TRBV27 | CASSFGTGELFF
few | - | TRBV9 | CASSVERETDTQYF
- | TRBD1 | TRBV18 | CASSLSGTEYEQYF
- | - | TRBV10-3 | CAISEYRDGEQYF
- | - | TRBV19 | CASNMGGPGTGELFF
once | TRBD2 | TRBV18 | CASSPLAVPANTGELFF
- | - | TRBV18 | CASSPPGQNSGNTIYF
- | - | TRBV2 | CASSQGSDYGYTF
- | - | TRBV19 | CASSIGRGGQPQHF
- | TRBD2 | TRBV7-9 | CASSLAAGGNEQFF
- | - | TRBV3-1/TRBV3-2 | CASSHHDGTYNEQFF
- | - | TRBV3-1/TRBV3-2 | CASSRRDSPLHF
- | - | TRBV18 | CASSPAGLGNQPQHF
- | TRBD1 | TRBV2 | CASSQTGARGETQYF
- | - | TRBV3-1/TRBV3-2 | CASSKGLAGGYGYTF
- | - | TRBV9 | CASSARDFNSPLHF
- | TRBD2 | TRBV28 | CASRGTTSGGAETQYF
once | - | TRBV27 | CASSRSAFNSPLHF
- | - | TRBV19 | CASSIRQAGGSYEQYF
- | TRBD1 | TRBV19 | CASSQPGGGNTIYF
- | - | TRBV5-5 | CASSPGTVQAAAGYTF
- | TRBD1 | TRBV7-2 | CASSLGQANTEAFF
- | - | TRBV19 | CASSIATANTEAFF
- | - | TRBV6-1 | CASSESHTQYF
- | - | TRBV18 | CASSPSLENTIYF
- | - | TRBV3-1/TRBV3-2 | CASSLGQSSYNSPLHF
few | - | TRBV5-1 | CASSLGTYSYEQYF
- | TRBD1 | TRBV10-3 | CAITMGTGAEQYF